The 21 T cell receptor beta chains presented below share a single source sample, sequenced in a study of blood T cell repertoires in COVID-19. Data came from immunoSEQ multiplex PCR; TCRdb stores just in-frame clones and leaves some out. The sample has a few hundred thousand clones; about 90% are singletons. The specimen sequenced was peripheral blood. The receptors come from a woman aged 45-59 years who had recovered from COVID-19.

This clone was seen a single time. The chain uses TRBV11-2 and TRBJ2-3; D remains ambiguous. The CDR3 sequence is 17 residues long. Trimming removed 1 base from V and 2 bases from J, with 16 bases in between. Germline CDR1 SGHAT, CDR2 FQNNGV. The CDR3 region is CASSLVESRYLTDTQYF. The CDR3 region has the DNA TGTGCCAGCAGCTTAGTGGAGAGTCGCTACCTCACAGATACGCAGTATTTT.

J is TRBJ2-7 and V is TRBV4-3; 7 bases map to TRBD1. The germline V gene encodes CDR1 LGHNA and CDR2 YSLEER. The CDR3 covers 15 residues. V shed 0 bases, J shed 5 bases, and the junction held 7 bases outside the gene matches. The CDR3 nucleotides read TGCGCCAGCAGCCAAGAGATGGTAGGGGGCCACGAGCAGTACTTC. Encoded protein: CASSQEMVGGHEQYF.

This chain links TRBV5-4 with TRBJ2-7; 12 bases are a match to TRBD2. This CDR3 is built from 14 residues. The junction had 1 base not matched to a gene; V was cut back by 3 bases and J by 3 bases. Germline loops: CDR1 SGHNT, CDR2 YYREEE (reference sequence). The CDR3 nucleotides are TGTGCCAGCAGCTCGACTAGCGGGAGCTACGAGCAGTACTTC. Translating it yields CASSSTSGSYEQYF.

This clone has just one count. CDR3 in amino acids: CASNPGKNTEAFF. In DNA, the CDR3 is TGTGCCAGTAATCCAGGGAAGAACACTGAAGCTTTCTTT. The rearrangement uses TRBV19 and TRBJ1-1; maybe TRBD1 (5 bases). This CDR3 contains 13 residues. Germline V CDR1 and CDR2: LNHDA, SQIVND (reference sequence). Trimming stripped 7 bases from V and 1 base from J, with 10 bases between.

This clone came up a few times. V usage is TRBV20-1 and J usage is TRBJ1-1; unclear D gene. Per the germline V gene, CDR1 is DFQATT and CDR2 is SNEGSKA (reference sequence). V lost 3 bases and J lost 1, with 3 bases in between. The CDR3 is 11 amino acids. For the CDR3, the DNA is TGCAGTGCTAGTCAGAACACTGAAGCTTTCTTT. Residues: CSASQNTEAFF.

The chain employs TRBV28 and TRBJ1-2; D remains unclear. The CDR3 is 14 amino acids. The germline V gene encodes CDR1 MDHEN and CDR2 SYDVKM. The germline V and J ends were trimmed by 6 bases and 3 bases, with 14 bases remaining between them. CDR3 sequence: CASRTSPAYYGYTF. In nucleotides, the CDR3 is TGTGCCAGCAGGACTTCCCCTGCTTACTATGGCTACACCTTC.

The chain joins TRBV12-5 to TRBJ2-1; the match to TRBD2 covers 8 bases. CDR1 and CDR2 (germline): LGHNT, FRNRAP. This CDR3 contains 17 residues. The J segment lost 2 bases and the V segment lost 3 bases, leaving 9 bases of the junction unmatched. The CDR3 here is CASGLVGIAGTYNEQFF. As DNA, the CDR3 is TGTGCTAGTGGTTTAGTAGGAATAGCGGGGACCTACAATGAGCAGTTCTTC.

V and J are TRBV7-2 and TRBJ2-1, with D perhaps matching TRBD2 (5 bases). The CDR3 is 16 amino acids. From germline, CDR1 is SGHTA and CDR2 FQGNSA. The V end lost 0 bases, the J end lost 4 bases, and 13 bases lay between the germline ends. The CDR3, as DNA: TGTGCCAGCAGCTTAGCCCCGGACTTGACTTACAATGAGCAGTTCTTC. It translates to CASSLAPDLTYNEQFF. Supplemented by reference TRBV7-2 and TRBJ2-1, the full variable domain reads GAGVSQSPSNKVTEKGKDVELRCDPISGHTALYWYRQSLGQGLEFLIYFQGNSAPDKSGLPSDRFSAERTGGSVSTLTIQRTQQEDSAVYLCASSLAPDLTYNEQFFGPGTRLTVL.

The CDR3 here is CASSLMPDYYEQYF. The CDR3 DNA reads as TGTGCCAGCAGCTTAATGCCCGACTACTACGAGCAGTACTTC. The chain uses TRBV7-2 and TRBJ2-7, with D possibly being TRBD2 (5 bases). Germline CDR1 reads SGHTA; CDR2 reads FQGNSA. V was shortened by 2 bases and J by 3 bases, with 11 bases between the two germline ends. This CDR3 has 14 amino acids.

CDR3 DNA: TGTGCCATCAGTGGGCCCGGACAATCCGGGGAGCTGTTTTTT. This codes for CAISGPGQSGELFF. The genes are TRBV10-3 and TRBJ2-2; D perhaps matches TRBD1 (5 bases). The CDR3 runs to 14 residues. Trimming left V 4 bases short and J 6 bases short, with 12 bases between. From germline, CDR1 is ENHRY and CDR2 SYGVKD.

CDR3 region: CASRWDRVANEKLFF. The CDR3 region has the DNA TGTGCCAGCAGGTGGGACAGGGTTGCTAATGAAAAACTGTTTTTT. The chain couples TRBV28 to TRBJ1-4, with 9 positions matching TRBD1. The CDR3 is 15 amino acids. Germline CDR1 reads MDHEN; CDR2 reads SYDVKM. V lost 6 bases and J lost 3; bases outside the gene matches: 5.

The rearrangement uses TRBV2 and TRBJ1-5, with 7 bases identical to TRBD1. After removal of 7 bases from V and 6 bases from J, the junction contained 12 bases not matched to a gene. Germline assignment: CDR1 SNHLY and CDR2 FYNNEI. The CDR3 is made up of 15 amino acids. CDR3 amino acids: CASTLTGVEGQPQHF. The CDR3 bases are TGTGCCAGCACACTTACAGGGGTCGAGGGTCAGCCCCAGCATTTT.

This chain connects TRBV7-2 to TRBJ2-2; D unclear. This CDR3 has 14 residues. Deletions cut 2 bases from V and 6 bases from J, with 10 bases between. Germline CDR1 SGHTA, CDR2 FQGNSA. In DNA, the CDR3 is TGTGCCAGCAGCTTACAGTCGTACGCCGGGGAGCTGTTTTTT. Translated: CASSLQSYAGELFF.

This clone was detected a few times. J is TRBJ1-1 and V is TRBV12-3 or TRBV12-4; D is unresolved. CDR3 length: 13 amino acids. V gave up 7 bases and J gave up 1 base, with 10 bases separating them. CDR3 amino acids: CASTRGRNTEAFF. Written as DNA, the CDR3 is TGTGCCAGCACCAGAGGGAGGAACACTGAAGCTTTCTTT.

V is TRBV30 and J is TRBJ1-6; TRBD1 might be the D (6 bases). This CDR3 is built from 13 residues. The V and J ends lost 0 bases and 9 bases respectively, with 9 bases between them. In germline, CDR1 is GTSNPN, CDR2 SVGIG (reference sequence). The CDR3, as DNA: TGTGCCTGGAGTGTCACAGGGACTTCACCCCTCCACTTT. Its protein product is CAWSVTGTSPLHF.

This clone has just a few counts. V usage is TRBV7-9 and J usage is TRBJ2-5; D is unclear. The CDR3 is 11 amino acids. The ends were cut back, 8 bases at V and 4 bases at J, with 8 bases in the middle. Germline V CDR1 and CDR2: SEHNR, FQNEAQ (reference sequence). In DNA, the CDR3 is TGTGCCAGCGGGCCGGTAGAGACCCAGTACTTC. Amino acids: CASGPVETQYF. The whole variable domain, remainder taken from reference TRBV7-9 and TRBJ2-5, is DTGVSQNPRHKITKRGQNVTFRCDPISEHNRLYWYRQTLGQGPEFLTYFQNEAQLEKSRLLSDRFSAERPKGSFSTLEIQRTEQGDSAMYLCASGPVETQYFGPGTRLLVL.

This clone appeared once. The chain is built from TRBV9 and TRBJ1-4; D not resolved. Between the trimmed V and J ends, which lost 3 bases and 6 bases, there was a span of 12 bases. The germline gives CDR1 SGDLS, CDR2 YYNGEE. The CDR3 sequence is 14 residues long. CDR3 sequence (DNA): TGTGCCAGCAGCGCCCCGGCCGGAGATGAAAAACTGTTTTTT. It is translated as CASSAPAGDEKLFF. Full variable domain (outside the CDR3, taken from reference TRBV9 and TRBJ1-4): DSGVTQTPKHLITATGQRVTLRCSPRSGDLSVYWYQQSLDQGLQFLIQYYNGEERAKGNILERFSAQQFPDLHSELNLSSLELGDSALYFCASSAPAGDEKLFFGSGTQLSVL.

The chain combines TRBV18 with TRBJ1-4, with D possibly matching TRBD1 (6 bases). This CDR3 contains 17 residues. The V gene lost 0 bases and the J gene lost 5 bases, with 16 bases spanning the gap. Germline values: CDR1 KGHSH, CDR2 LQKENI. The CDR3 loop reads CASSPPRMTGSNEKLFF. The CDR3 DNA reads as TGTGCCAGCTCACCACCGAGGATGACAGGTTCCAATGAAAAACTGTTTTTT.

The chain employs TRBV2 and TRBJ2-1; TRBD2 aligns across 11 bases. The CDR3 extends over 14 amino acids. Germline values: CDR1 SNHLY, CDR2 FYNNEI. The ends lost 7 bases at V and 3 bases at J; junction bases unmatched: 2. This chain's CDR3 is CASTTSGIYNEQFF. The CDR3 DNA sequence: TGTGCCAGCACGACTAGCGGGATCTACAATGAGCAGTTCTTC.

The chain carries TRBV4-2 and TRBJ2-5; TRBD1 matches at 9 bases. CDR1 is LGHNA, CDR2 YNFKEQ, per germline. This CDR3 comprises 16 residues. Trimming cost V 0 bases and J 5 bases; bases outside gene matches: 7. The CDR3, as DNA: TGTGCCAGCAGCCAAGAATACAGGGGGCCATGGGAGACCCAGTACTTC. This gives the protein CASSQEYRGPWETQYF.

The chain links TRBV13 to TRBJ2-7; TRBD1 aligns across 9 bases. The germline gives CDR1 PRHDT, CDR2 FYEKMQ (reference sequence). This CDR3 region has 14 residues. V was pared by 5 bases and J by 2 bases, with 4 bases of the junction left unmatched. CDR3 in amino acids: CASSPGTGTYEQYF. The CDR3 DNA reads TGTGCCAGCAGCCCCGGGACAGGGACCTACGAGCAGTACTTC.